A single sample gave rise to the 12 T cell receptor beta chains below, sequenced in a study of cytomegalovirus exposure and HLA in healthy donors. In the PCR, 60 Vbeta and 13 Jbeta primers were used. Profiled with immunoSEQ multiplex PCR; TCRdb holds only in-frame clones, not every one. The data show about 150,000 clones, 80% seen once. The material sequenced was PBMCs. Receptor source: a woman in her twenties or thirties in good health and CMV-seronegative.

The CDR3 region has the DNA TGTGCCAGCAGCCTACTAGCGGGAGGGCTGAATGAGCAGTTCTTC. Amino acids: CASSLLAGGLNEQFF. This rearrangement joins TRBV2 to TRBJ2-1, with 13 bases lining up with TRBD2. CDR1 SNHLY and CDR2 FYNNEI come from the germline V gene. The CDR3 totals 15 residues. The junction had 6 bases not matched to a gene; V was cut back by 6 bases and J by 7 bases.

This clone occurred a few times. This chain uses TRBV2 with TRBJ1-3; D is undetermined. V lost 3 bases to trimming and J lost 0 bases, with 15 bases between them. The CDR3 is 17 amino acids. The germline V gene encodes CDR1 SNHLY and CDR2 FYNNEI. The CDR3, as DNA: TGTGCCAGCAGTGATATTGGAGGGATCCGCTCTGGAAACACCATATATTTT. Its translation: CASSDIGGIRSGNTIYF.

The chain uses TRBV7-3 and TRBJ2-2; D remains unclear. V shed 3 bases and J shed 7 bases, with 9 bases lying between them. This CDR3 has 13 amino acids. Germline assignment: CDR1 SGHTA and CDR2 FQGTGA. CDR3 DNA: TGTGCCAGCAGCTTCACTCACGGCGGGGAGCTGTTTTTT. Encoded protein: CASSFTHGGELFF. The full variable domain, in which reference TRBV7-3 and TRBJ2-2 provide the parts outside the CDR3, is GAGVSQTPSNKVTEKGKYVELRCDPISGHTALYWYRQSLGQGPEFLIYFQGTGAADDSGLPNDRFFAVRPEGSVSTLKIQRTERGDSAVYLCASSFTHGGELFFGEGSRLTVL.

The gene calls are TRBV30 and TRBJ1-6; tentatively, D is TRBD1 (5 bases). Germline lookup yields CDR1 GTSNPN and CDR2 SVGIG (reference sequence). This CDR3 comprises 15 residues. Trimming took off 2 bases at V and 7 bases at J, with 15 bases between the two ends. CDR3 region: CAWSPSKSGNSPLHF. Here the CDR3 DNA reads TGTGCCTGGAGTCCATCAAAATCAGGGAATTCACCCCTCCACTTT.

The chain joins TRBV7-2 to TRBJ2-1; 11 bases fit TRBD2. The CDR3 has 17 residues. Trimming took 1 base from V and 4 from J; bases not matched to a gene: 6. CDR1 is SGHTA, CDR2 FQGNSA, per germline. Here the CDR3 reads CASSLVPTSGAYNEQFF. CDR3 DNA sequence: TGTGCCAGCAGCTTAGTTCCGACTAGCGGGGCTTACAATGAGCAGTTCTTC.

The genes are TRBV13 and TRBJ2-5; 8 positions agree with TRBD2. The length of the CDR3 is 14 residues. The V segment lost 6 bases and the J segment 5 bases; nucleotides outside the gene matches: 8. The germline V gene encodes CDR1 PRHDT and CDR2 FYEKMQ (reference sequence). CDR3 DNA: TGTGCCAGCAGTTCAGACATAGCGGGGGAGACCCAGTACTTC. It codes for CASSSDIAGETQYF.

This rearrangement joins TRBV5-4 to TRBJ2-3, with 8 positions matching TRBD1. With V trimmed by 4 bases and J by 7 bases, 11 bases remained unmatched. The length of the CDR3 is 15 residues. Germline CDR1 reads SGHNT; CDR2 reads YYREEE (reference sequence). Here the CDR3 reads CASSDRQGISNTQYF. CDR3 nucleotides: TGTGCCAGCAGCGACCGACAGGGGATCTCGAATACGCAGTATTTT.

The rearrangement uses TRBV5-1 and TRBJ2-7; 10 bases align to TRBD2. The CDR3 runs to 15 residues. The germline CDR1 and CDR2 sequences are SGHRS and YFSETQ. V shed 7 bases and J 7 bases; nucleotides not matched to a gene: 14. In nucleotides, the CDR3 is TGCGCCAGCCAGCAAGCCAGCGGGAGGGCACATGAGCAGTACTTC. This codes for CASQQASGRAHEQYF.

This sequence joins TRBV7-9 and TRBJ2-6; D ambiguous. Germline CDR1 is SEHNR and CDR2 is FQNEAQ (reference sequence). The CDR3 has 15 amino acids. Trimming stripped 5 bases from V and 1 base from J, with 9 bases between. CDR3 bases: TGTGCCAGCAGCCAAACAGAGTCTGGGGCCAACGTCCTGACTTTC. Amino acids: CASSQTESGANVLTF. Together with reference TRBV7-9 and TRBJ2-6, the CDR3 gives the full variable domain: DTGVSQNPRHKITKRGQNVTFRCDPISEHNRLYWYRQTLGQGPEFLTYFQNEAQLEKSRLLSDRFSAERPKGSFSTLEIQRTEQGDSAMYLCASSQTESGANVLTFGAGSRLTVL.

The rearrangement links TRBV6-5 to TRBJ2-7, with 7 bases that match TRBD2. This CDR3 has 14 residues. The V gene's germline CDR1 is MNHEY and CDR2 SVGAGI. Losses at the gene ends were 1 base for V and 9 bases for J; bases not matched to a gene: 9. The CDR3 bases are TGTGCCAGCAGTTACTTCGACGGGGGGTCCGGGCAGTACTTC. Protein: CASSYFDGGSGQYF.

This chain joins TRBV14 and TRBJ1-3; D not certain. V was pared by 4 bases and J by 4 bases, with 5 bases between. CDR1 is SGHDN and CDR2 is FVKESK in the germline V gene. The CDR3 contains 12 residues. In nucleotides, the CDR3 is TGTGCCAGCAGCCTAGCAGGAAACACCATATATTTT. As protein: CASSLAGNTIYF.

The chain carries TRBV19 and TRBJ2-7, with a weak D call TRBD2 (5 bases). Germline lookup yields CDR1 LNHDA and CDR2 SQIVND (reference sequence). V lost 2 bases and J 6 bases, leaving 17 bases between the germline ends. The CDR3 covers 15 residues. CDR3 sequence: CASSISGSLGVEQYF. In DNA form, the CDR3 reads TGTGCCAGTAGTATATCGGGGTCTCTCGGGGTCGAGCAGTACTTC.